The 13 T cell receptor beta chains reported below all come from one sample, sequenced in a study of shared clonotypes between healthy human individuals. Generated by immunoSEQ multiplex PCR, the TCRdb table keeps only in-frame clones and is missing some. The table shows roughly 1,800,000 clones, with about 95% occurring only once. The naive CD8 population came from CD45RO-negative cells selected for CCR7, without terminally differentiated effector memory CD45RA+ cells. Specimen: naive CD8+ T cells sorted from blood. These receptors were taken from a man younger than 35 in good health.

This clone was observed a single time. CDR3 nucleotide sequence: TGTGCCAGCACGGGGACTAGCGGTACAGATACGCAGTATTTT. This encodes CASTGTSGTDTQYF. The J gene is TRBJ2-3, the V gene TRBV6-1, with TRBD2 identical over 11 bases. V shed 7 bases, J shed 3 bases, and the junction held 3 bases outside the gene matches. Germline CDR1 and CDR2: MNHNS and SASEGT. The CDR3 runs 14 residues.

Note on this clone: At the DNA level, this CDR3 is encoded by other sequences in the same sample as well. In DNA form, the CDR3 reads TGTGCCAGCAGTTACTCCGTAGCCTACGAGCAGTACTTC. Its translation: CASSYSVAYEQYF. The chain joins TRBV6-5 to TRBJ2-7; no firm D call. This CDR3 is built from 13 residues. The V end was cut by 0 bases, the J end by 2 bases, with 5 bases between. CDR1 MNHEY and CDR2 SVGAGI come from the germline V gene.

This chain links TRBV10-1 with TRBJ2-7; 10 bases map to TRBD1. V lost 5 bases, J lost 3 bases, and 4 bases stayed unmatched. The germline V gene has CDR1 WNHNN and CDR2 SYGVQD (reference sequence). The CDR3 runs to 14 residues. The CDR3 DNA is TGCGCCAGCAGTCACCGGGACAGGGGCTACGAGCAGTACTTC. Amino acids: CASSHRDRGYEQYF.

This sequence joins TRBV5-4 and TRBJ1-1; D is unclear. Germline CDR1 and CDR2: SGHNT and YYREEE (reference sequence). Trimming took 0 bases from V and 4 from J, leaving 10 bases between them. CDR3 length equals 14 residues. CDR3 sequence (DNA): TGTGCCAGCAGCTTGGCTTATCCGAGCACTGAAGCTTTCTTT. This sequence encodes CASSLAYPSTEAFF.

The J gene is TRBJ1-4, the V gene TRBV7-3; no reliable D call. CDR1 SGHTA and CDR2 FQGTGA come from the germline V gene. The CDR3 is made up of 14 amino acids. Trimming took 1 base from V and 3 from J, leaving 6 bases between them. The CDR3, as DNA: TGTGCCAGCAGCTTAAGCGGTCCTAATGAAAAACTGTTTTTT. The encoded protein is CASSLSGPNEKLFF.

The chain combines TRBV19 with TRBJ2-1, with D uncertain. The germline V gene encodes CDR1 LNHDA and CDR2 SQIVND (reference sequence). V was shortened by 4 bases and J by 12 bases, with 16 bases between the two germline ends. The CDR3 length is 13 residues. The DNA of the CDR3 is TGTGCCAGTAGTAAATTACCCGGACGGGCGCAGTTCTTC. Its protein product is CASSKLPGRAQFF.

The J gene is TRBJ2-5, the V gene TRBV7-9; a possible D gene is TRBD2 (6 bases). The end of the DNA is better explained by TRBJ2-7, so the J call may be wrong. Looked up from germline, CDR1 is SEHNR and CDR2 is FQNEAQ (reference sequence). There are 11 residues in the CDR3. The CDR3 DNA follows: TGTGCCAGCAGCGGGACTTACGAGCAGTACTTC. Amino acid sequence: CASSGTYEQYF.

The chain couples TRBV5-4 to TRBJ2-4; D is uncertain. Germline CDR1 reads SGHNT; CDR2 reads YYREEE (reference sequence). V lost 4 bases to trimming and J lost 9 bases, with 17 bases between them. This CDR3 is 14 amino acids long. The CDR3 DNA is TGTGCCAGCAGCCCCGGACCTGGAAGTGGCATTCAGTACTTC. Protein product: CASSPGPGSGIQYF.

The chain joins TRBV19 to TRBJ2-2, with D uncertain. Germline V gene data show CDR1 as LNHDA and CDR2 as SQIVND (reference sequence). V lost 7 bases and J lost 6, with 9 bases in between. CDR3 length: 12 amino acids. The CDR3 nucleotides are TGTGCCAGTACCCGGTCGCCCGGGGAGCTGTTTTTT. The encoded protein is CASTRSPGELFF.

The V and J genes are TRBV7-6 and TRBJ2-1; D unclear. V was clipped by 1 base and J by 8 bases, with 21 bases between them. The CDR3 totals 17 residues. The germline V gene encodes CDR1 SGHVS and CDR2 FNYEAQ. CDR3 region: CASSLVPPGGGIHEQFF. As DNA, the CDR3 is TGTGCCAGCAGCTTAGTCCCCCCGGGTGGTGGGATTCATGAGCAGTTCTTC. Drawing the rest from reference TRBV7-6 and TRBJ2-1, the complete variable domain is GAGVSQSPRYKVTKRGQDVALRCDPISGHVSLYWYRQALGQGPEFLTYFNYEAQQDKSGLPNDRFSAERPEGSISTLTIQRTEQRDSAMYRCASSLVPPGGGIHEQFFGPGTRLTVL.

The chain carries TRBV28 and TRBJ2-5; TRBD1 matches at 7 bases. V shed 6 bases, J shed 5 bases, and the junction held 9 bases outside the gene matches. This CDR3 is built from 14 residues. CDR1 is MDHEN and CDR2 is SYDVKM in the germline V gene. CDR3 bases: TGTGCCAGCAGCCCGGACAGGATGGAGGAGACCCAGTACTTC. Encoded protein: CASSPDRMEETQYF.

This clone has only one observation. The J gene is TRBJ2-7, the V gene TRBV13, with 10 nucleotides matching TRBD2. The V gene end was trimmed by 0 bases and the J gene end by 4 bases; junction bases not matched to a gene: 6. Germline CDR1 and CDR2: PRHDT and FYEKMQ (reference sequence). The CDR3 covers 16 residues. The CDR3 DNA reads as TGTGCCAGCAGCTTAGGCGGAGCGGGAGGGCCGTACGAGCAGTACTTC. It is translated as CASSLGGAGGPYEQYF.

V gene TRBV19 combines with J gene TRBJ2-1, with D possibly TRBD1 on 6 matching bases. V shed 9 bases and J shed 8 bases, with 23 bases lying between them. The length of the CDR3 is 15 residues. The V gene's germline CDR1 is LNHDA and CDR2 SQIVND (reference sequence). The CDR3 DNA reads TGTGCCAGCGGTACTTCTTTAGGGGGAGTATATGAGCAGTTCTTC. Encoded protein: CASGTSLGGVYEQFF. The full variable domain, in which reference TRBV19 and TRBJ2-1 provide the parts outside the CDR3, is DGGITQSPKYLFRKEGQNVTLSCEQNLNHDAMYWYRQDPGQGLRLIYYSQIVNDFQKGDIAEGYSVSREKKESFPLTVTSAQKNPTAFYLCASGTSLGGVYEQFFGPGTRLTVL.